The present T cell receptor (beta chain) was sequenced within a study of blood T cell repertoires in COVID-19 (dated by TCRdb to between 2020 and 2021). In terms of the full investigation: Collaborator samples came from the United States, Italy and Spain and covered acute and convalescent phases of COVID-19. The prospective study material was composed of cDNA or gDNA derived from T cells, B-cell-depleted T cells, or PBMCs. Deeply sampled blood TCRbeta repertoires from subjects exposed to, actively infected with, or recovered from COVID-19 were included in the dataset. The repertoires were released in a freely available public database meant as a resource for research on the immune response to SARS-CoV-2. The samples were drawn from two sources: the first 160 participants of the ongoing ImmuneRACE study, and over 1,000 subjects contributed by 6 global collaborators. Sample metadata almost always included a de-identified subject ID, COVID-19 status, age in years and sex. HLA class I and class II types, where available, came from metadata supplied by the sample provider rather than from assay-based typing. The study at large found these results: The quantity of clinical and demographic metadata differed by source and by participant and was supplied without curation.

Whole blood was collected in K2EDTA tubes by collaborating institutions according to the institutions' own protocols. Collaborator samples were shipped for TCRbeta analysis as frozen whole blood, isolated PBMCs, or DNA extracted from either sample type. TCRbeta CDR3 regions were amplified from genomic DNA using the immunoSEQ Assay, a bias-controlled multiplex PCR. The paper's data handling went like this. Nucleated cell counts per sample were estimated from amplification of reference gene primers within the assay. To quantify the absolute abundance of each unique TCRbeta CDR3 rearrangement, sequence reads were collapsed and filtered. For each sample, productive Simpson clonality was calculated as the square root of Simpson's diversity index across productive rearrangements. TCRdb holds this immuneACCESS table with in-frame rearrangements only. Some clones are missing; in checked studies, unresolved V genes explain under half, and the rest has no known cause. V, J and clone size were drawn from that table, and D and trimming were deduced from the DNA. Counted in this sample were roughly 140,000 clones; over 80% of them appeared once. In total, the top ten clones hold around 1.7% of the sample.

Inclusive of the bounding cysteine and phenylalanine, the CDR3 is 14 residues long. Only the CDR3 DNA is retained, 42 bases long and in frame from the first base. V has 4 bases trimmed and J has 7 bases trimmed; junction bases matching no gene number 6. The germline V gene specifies KGHSH as CDR1 and LQKENI as CDR2. A remark on this clone: Its target antigen remains unknown. It has no much larger one-base neighbor in the sample; base qualities were not kept.

The receptor was derived from a woman between 50 and 59 years old with acute or convalescent COVID-19. Material for sequencing was peripheral blood. The sequence is built from TRBV18 and TRBJ1-5; TRBD1 fits 8 bases in the junction. Read as DNA, the sequence is TGTGCCAGCTCACGCCAGGGGGCTAGGCAGCCCCAGCATTTT. This yields the protein CASSRQGARQPQHF. Joined to the reference TRBV18 and TRBJ1-5 proteins, this CDR3 gives the full variable domain: NAGVMQNPRHLVRRRGQEARLRCSPMKGHSHVYWYRQLPEEGLKFMVYLQKENIIDESGMPKERFSAEFPKEGPSILRIQQVVRGDSAAYFCASSRQGARQPQHFGDGTRLSIL.